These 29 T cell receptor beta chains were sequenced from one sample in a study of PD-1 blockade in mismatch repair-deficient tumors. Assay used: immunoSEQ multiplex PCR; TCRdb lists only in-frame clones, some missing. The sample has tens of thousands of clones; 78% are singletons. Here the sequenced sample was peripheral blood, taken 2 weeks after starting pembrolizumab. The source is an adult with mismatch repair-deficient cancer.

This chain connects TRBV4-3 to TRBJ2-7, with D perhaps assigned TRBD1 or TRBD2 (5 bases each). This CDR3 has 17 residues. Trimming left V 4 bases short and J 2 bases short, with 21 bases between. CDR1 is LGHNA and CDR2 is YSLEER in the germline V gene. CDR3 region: CASSLDHPGTAAYEQYF. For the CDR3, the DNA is TGCGCCAGCAGCCTAGACCACCCCGGGACGGCCGCCTACGAGCAGTACTTC.

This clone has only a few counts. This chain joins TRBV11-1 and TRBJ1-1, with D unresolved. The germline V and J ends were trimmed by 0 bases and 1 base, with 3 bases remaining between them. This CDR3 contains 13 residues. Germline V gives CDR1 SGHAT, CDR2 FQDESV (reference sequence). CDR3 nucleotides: TGTGCCAGCAGCTTAGCAGAGAACACTGAAGCTTTCTTT. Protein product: CASSLAENTEAFF.

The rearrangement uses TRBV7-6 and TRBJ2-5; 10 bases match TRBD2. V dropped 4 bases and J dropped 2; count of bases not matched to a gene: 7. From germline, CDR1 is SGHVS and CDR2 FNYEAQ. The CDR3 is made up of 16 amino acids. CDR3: CASSSQPGLAQETQYF. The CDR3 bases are TGTGCCAGCAGCTCTCAACCGGGACTAGCGCAAGAGACCCAGTACTTC.

The CDR3 spells CASRARGPEEKLFF. DNA of the CDR3: TGTGCCAGCAGAGCGAGGGGACCGGAGGAAAAACTGTTTTTT. The V gene is TRBV7-9, the J gene TRBJ1-4; maybe TRBD1 (5 bases). V was pared by 6 bases and J by 8 bases, with 16 bases between. This CDR3 contains 14 residues. CDR1 SEHNR and CDR2 FQNEAQ come from the germline V gene (reference sequence).

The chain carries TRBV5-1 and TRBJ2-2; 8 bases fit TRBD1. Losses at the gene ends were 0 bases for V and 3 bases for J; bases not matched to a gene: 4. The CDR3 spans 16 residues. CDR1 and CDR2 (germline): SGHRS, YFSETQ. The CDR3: CASSLVPTGDTGELFF. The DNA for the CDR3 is TGCGCCAGCAGCTTGGTCCCGACAGGGGACACCGGGGAGCTGTTTTTT. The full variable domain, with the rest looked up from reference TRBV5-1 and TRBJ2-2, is KAGVTQTPRYLIKTRGQQVTLSCSPISGHRSVSWYQQTPGQGLQFLFEYFSETQRNKGNFPGRFSGRQFSNSRSEMNVSTLELGDSALYLCASSLVPTGDTGELFFGEGSRLTVL.

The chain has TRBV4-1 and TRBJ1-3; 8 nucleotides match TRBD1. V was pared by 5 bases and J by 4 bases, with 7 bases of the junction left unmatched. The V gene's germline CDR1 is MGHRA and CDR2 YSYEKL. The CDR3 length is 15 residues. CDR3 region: CASSKGQGAGNTIYF. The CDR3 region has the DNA TGCGCCAGCAGCAAAGGACAGGGAGCGGGAAACACCATATATTTT.

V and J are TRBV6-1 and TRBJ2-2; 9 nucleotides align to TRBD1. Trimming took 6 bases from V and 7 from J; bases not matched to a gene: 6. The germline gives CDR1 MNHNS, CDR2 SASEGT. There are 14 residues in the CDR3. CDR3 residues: CASRGTGSVGELFF. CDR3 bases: TGTGCCAGCAGAGGGACAGGGTCTGTCGGGGAGCTGTTTTTT.

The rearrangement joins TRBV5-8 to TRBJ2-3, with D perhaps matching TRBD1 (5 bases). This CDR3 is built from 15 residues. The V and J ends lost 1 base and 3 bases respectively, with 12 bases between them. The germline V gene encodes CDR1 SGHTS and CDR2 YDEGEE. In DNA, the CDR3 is TGTGCCAGCAGCTTGTTCAAGGGGCGTACAGATACGCAGTATTTT. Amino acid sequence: CASSLFKGRTDTQYF.

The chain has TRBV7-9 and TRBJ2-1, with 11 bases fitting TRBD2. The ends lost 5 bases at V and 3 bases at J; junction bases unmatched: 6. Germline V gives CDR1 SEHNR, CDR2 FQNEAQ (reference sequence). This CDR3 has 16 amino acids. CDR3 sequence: CASSLRGLADYNEQFF. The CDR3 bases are TGTGCCAGCAGCCTGAGGGGACTAGCGGACTACAATGAGCAGTTCTTC.

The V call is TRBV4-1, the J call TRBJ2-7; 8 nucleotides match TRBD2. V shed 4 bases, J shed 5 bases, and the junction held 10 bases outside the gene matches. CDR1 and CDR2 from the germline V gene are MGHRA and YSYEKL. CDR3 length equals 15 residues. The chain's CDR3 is CASSRPGGPKNEQYF. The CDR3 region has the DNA TGCGCCAGCAGCCGCCCGGGAGGGCCGAAGAACGAGCAGTACTTC.

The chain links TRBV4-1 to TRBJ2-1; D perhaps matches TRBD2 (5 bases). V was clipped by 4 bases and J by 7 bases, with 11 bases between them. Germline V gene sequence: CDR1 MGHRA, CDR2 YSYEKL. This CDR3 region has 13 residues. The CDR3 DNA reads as TGCGCCAGCAGCCGATGGTCGGGGAATGAGCAGTTCTTC. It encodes CASSRWSGNEQFF.

The DNA for the CDR3 is TGTGCCAGCAGCGCCTCCACCATGGGCAGCCACGAAAAACTGTTTTTT. Its protein product is CASSASTMGSHEKLFF. V gene TRBV9 combines with J gene TRBJ1-4; no definite D call. The germline gives CDR1 SGDLS, CDR2 YYNGEE. V dropped 3 bases and J dropped 8 bases, with 20 bases sitting between them. This CDR3 is 16 amino acids long.

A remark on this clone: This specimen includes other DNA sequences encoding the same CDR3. CDR3 sequence (DNA): TGTGCCAGCTCACCAGGCTACGAGCAGTACTTC. Translated, it gives CASSPGYEQYF. The chain joins TRBV18 to TRBJ2-7; D remains ambiguous. V was cut by 2 bases and J by 3 bases, with 2 bases left in between. This CDR3 region has 11 residues. Germline V lookup: CDR1 KGHSH, CDR2 LQKENI.

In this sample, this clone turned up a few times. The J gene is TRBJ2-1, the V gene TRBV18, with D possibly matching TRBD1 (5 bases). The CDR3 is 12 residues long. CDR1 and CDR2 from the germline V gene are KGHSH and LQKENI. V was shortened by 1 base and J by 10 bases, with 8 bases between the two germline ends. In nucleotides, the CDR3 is TGTGCCAGCTCACCACGGACACAGGAGCAGTTCTTC. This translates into CASSPRTQEQFF.

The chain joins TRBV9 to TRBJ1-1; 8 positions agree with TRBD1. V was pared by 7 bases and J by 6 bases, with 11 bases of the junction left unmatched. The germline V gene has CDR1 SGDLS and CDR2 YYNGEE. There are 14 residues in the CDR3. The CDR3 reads CASAQGGLIPEAFF. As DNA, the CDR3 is TGTGCCAGCGCACAGGGGGGTTTGATACCTGAAGCTTTCTTT.

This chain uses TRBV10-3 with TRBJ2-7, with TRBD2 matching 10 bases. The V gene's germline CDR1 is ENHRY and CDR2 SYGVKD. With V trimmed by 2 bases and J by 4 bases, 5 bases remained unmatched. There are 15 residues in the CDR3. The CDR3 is CAISETSGIPYEQYF. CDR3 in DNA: TGTGCCATCAGTGAGACTAGCGGGATTCCGTACGAGCAGTACTTC.

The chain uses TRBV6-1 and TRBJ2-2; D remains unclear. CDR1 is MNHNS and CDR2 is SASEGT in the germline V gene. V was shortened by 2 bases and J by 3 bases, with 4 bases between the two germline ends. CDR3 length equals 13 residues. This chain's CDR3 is CASSESYTGELFF. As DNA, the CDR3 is TGTGCCAGCAGTGAATCCTACACCGGGGAGCTGTTTTTT.

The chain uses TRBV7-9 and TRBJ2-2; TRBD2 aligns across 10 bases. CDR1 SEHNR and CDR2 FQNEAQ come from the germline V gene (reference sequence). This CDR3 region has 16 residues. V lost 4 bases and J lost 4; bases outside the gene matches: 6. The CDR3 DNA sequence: TGTGCCAGCAGCTCTCCGATAGCGGGAGGCACCGGGGAGCTGTTTTTT. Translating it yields CASSSPIAGGTGELFF.

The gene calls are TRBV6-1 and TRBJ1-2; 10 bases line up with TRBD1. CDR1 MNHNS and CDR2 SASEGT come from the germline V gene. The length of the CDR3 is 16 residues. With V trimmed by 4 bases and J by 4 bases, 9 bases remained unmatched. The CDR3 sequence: CASSADRGYRGYGYTF. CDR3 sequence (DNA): TGTGCCAGCAGTGCGGACAGGGGGTACAGAGGCTATGGCTACACCTTC.

In DNA form, the CDR3 reads TGTGCCAGCAGCAAAGCTACACCTAGCGGGCCGGGGAATACGCAGTATTTT. Translation: CASSKATPSGPGNTQYF. V is TRBV21-1 and J is TRBJ2-3; TRBD2, as called in the table, went unchecked against the DNA. TRBV21-1 is a recognized pseudogene. The CDR3 extends over 17 amino acids.

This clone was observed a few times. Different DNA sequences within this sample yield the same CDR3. CDR3 in amino acids: CASSSDRDQPQHF. For the CDR3, the DNA is TGTGCCAGCAGCTCTGACAGGGATCAGCCCCAGCATTTT. The chain links TRBV11-2 to TRBJ1-5; TRBD1 aligns across 7 bases. V was clipped by 4 bases and J by 5 bases; unmatched bases: 2. This CDR3 has 13 amino acids. In germline, CDR1 is SGHAT, CDR2 FQNNGV.

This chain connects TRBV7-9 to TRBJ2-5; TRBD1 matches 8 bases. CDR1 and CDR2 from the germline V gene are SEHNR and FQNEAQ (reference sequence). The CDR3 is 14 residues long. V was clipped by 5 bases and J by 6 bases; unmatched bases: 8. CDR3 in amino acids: CASSPGQGGKTQYF. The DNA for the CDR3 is TGTGCCAGCAGCCCCGGACAGGGCGGAAAGACCCAGTACTTC.

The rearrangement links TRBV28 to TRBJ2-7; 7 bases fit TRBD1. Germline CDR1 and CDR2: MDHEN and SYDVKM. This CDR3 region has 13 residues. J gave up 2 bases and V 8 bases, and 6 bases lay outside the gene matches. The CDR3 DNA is TGTGCCAGCGCTGTCGGGACAGCCTACGAGCAGTACTTC. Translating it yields CASAVGTAYEQYF.

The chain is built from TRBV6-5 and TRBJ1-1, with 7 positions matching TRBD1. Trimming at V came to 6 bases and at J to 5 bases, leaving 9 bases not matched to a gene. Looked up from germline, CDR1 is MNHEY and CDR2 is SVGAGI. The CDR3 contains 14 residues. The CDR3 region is CASREHRGETEAFF. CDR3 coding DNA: TGTGCCAGCAGGGAACACAGGGGTGAAACTGAAGCTTTCTTT.

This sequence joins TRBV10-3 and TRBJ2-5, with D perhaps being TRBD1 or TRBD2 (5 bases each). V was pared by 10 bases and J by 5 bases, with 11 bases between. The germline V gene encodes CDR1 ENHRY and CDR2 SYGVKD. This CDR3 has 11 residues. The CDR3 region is CATGTGETQYF. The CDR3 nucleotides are TGTGCCACCGGGACCGGCGAGACCCAGTACTTC.

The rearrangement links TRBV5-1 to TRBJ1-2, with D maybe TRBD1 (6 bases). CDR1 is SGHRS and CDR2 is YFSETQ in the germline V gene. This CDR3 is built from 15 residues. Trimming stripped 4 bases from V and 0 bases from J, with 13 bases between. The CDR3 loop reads CASSGQQGTNYGYTF. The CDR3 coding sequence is TGCGCCAGCAGCGGGCAACAGGGAACTAACTATGGCTACACCTTC. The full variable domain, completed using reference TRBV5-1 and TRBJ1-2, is KAGVTQTPRYLIKTRGQQVTLSCSPISGHRSVSWYQQTPGQGLQFLFEYFSETQRNKGNFPGRFSGRQFSNSRSEMNVSTLELGDSALYLCASSGQQGTNYGYTFGSGTRLTVV.

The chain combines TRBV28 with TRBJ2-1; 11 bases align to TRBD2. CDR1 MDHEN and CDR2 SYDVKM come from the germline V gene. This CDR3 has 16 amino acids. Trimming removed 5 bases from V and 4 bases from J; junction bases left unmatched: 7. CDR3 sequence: CASSPSGTSGYNEQFF. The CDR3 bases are TGTGCCAGCAGTCCATCCGGGACTAGCGGATACAATGAGCAGTTCTTC.

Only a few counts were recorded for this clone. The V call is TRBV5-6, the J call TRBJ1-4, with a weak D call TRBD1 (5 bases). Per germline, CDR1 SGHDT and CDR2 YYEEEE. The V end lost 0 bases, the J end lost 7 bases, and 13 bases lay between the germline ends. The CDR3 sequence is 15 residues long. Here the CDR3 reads CASSLGGTAIEKLFF. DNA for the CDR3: TGTGCCAGCAGCTTGGGCGGGACTGCGATTGAAAAACTGTTTTTT.

The CDR3 here is CASSLLAGGDEQYF. In DNA, the CDR3 is TGTGCCAGCAGCTTACTAGCGGGAGGCGACGAGCAGTACTTC. The V call is TRBV7-9, the J call TRBJ2-7; TRBD2 agrees at 11 bases. The CDR3 contains 14 residues. CDR1 is SEHNR, CDR2 FQNEAQ, per germline (reference sequence). The V and J ends lost 2 bases and 5 bases, in that order; junction bases with no gene match: 2.